These 25 T cell receptor beta chains came from one sample sequenced in a study of blood T cell repertoires in COVID-19. TCRdb keeps only in-frame clones here, not all; method: immunoSEQ multiplex PCR. Counted here are about 82,000 clones, more than 75% occurring once; the ten biggest clones make up about 7%. Material for sequencing was peripheral blood. The source is a man aged 45-65 years with active or convalescent COVID-19.

The gene calls are TRBV5-4 and TRBJ2-3; TRBD1 matches 10 bases. After removal of 4 bases from V and 4 bases from J, the junction contained 12 bases not matched to a gene. CDR1 and CDR2 from the germline V gene are SGHNT and YYREEE (reference sequence). CDR3 size: 17 residues. This CDR3 reads CASSKRTGGTLADTQYF. The DNA for the CDR3 is TGTGCCAGCAGCAAAAGGACAGGGGGGACCTTGGCAGATACGCAGTATTTT.

CDR3 residues: CASSLGELRQGLNTEAFF. For the CDR3, the DNA is TGTGCCAGCAGCTTAGGGGAGTTAAGACAGGGGTTGAACACTGAAGCTTTCTTT. The chain is built from TRBV7-6 and TRBJ1-1, with 8 bases lining up with TRBD1. Germline V gene data show CDR1 as SGHVS and CDR2 as FNYEAQ. The CDR3 is 18 residues long. J lost 0 bases, V lost 1 base, and 10 bases had no gene match.

The J gene is TRBJ2-2, the V gene TRBV10-3; perhaps TRBD2 as D (7 bases). With 5 bases removed from V and 4 bases from J, the gap between germline ends came to 20 bases. There are 17 residues in the CDR3. Germline loops: CDR1 ENHRY, CDR2 SYGVKD. This CDR3 reads CAISSEGGPISTGELFF. The DNA of the CDR3 is TGTGCCATCAGTTCAGAGGGGGGGCCGATTAGCACCGGGGAGCTGTTTTTT.

This clone was observed a few times. The chain couples TRBV5-1 to TRBJ1-5; D unresolved. Germline V gene sequence: CDR1 SGHRS, CDR2 YFSETQ. This CDR3 is 13 amino acids long. V shed 4 bases and J shed 5 bases, with 10 bases lying between them. The CDR3 nucleotides are TGCGCCAGCAGCCTCTTCGGTGATCAGCCCCAGCATTTT. Protein sequence: CASSLFGDQPQHF.

The chain recombines TRBV3-1 (or the pseudogene TRBV3-2) with TRBJ1-1; D gene ambiguous. Between the trimmed V and J ends, which lost 0 bases and 1 base, there was a span of 12 bases. The CDR3 runs to 16 residues. In germline, CDR1 is LGHDT, CDR2 YNNKEL (reference sequence). CDR3: CASSQDWEVRNTEAFF. CDR3 DNA: TGTGCCAGCAGCCAAGATTGGGAGGTTAGGAACACTGAAGCTTTCTTT.

The chain combines TRBV5-6 with TRBJ2-5, with TRBD1 matching over 9 bases. Germline V lookup: CDR1 SGHDT, CDR2 YYEEEE. J gave up 5 bases and V 4 bases, and 3 bases lay outside the gene matches. There are 13 residues in the CDR3. This chain's CDR3 is CASSLGTGETQYF. The DNA of the CDR3 is TGTGCCAGCAGCCTTGGGACAGGGGAGACCCAGTACTTC.

The V call is TRBV9, the J call TRBJ2-3; 9 bases map to TRBD2. V lost 0 bases to trimming and J lost 2 bases; unmatched junction nucleotides: 10. The CDR3 runs 18 residues. Germline CDR1 and CDR2: SGDLS and YYNGEE. The CDR3: CASSVGVGTSLHTDTQYF. The CDR3 DNA reads TGTGCCAGCAGCGTAGGGGTAGGGACTAGCCTCCACACAGATACGCAGTATTTT.

The J gene is TRBJ2-5, the V gene TRBV15; 7 nucleotides line up with TRBD1. With V trimmed by 0 bases and J by 3 bases, 1 base remained unmatched. CDR3 length: 14 residues. Germline values: CDR1 LNHNV, CDR2 YYDKDF (reference sequence). CDR3 sequence: CATSRDQGEETQYF. CDR3 sequence (DNA): TGTGCCACCAGCAGAGACCAGGGGGAAGAGACCCAGTACTTC.

The rearrangement links TRBV4-2 to TRBJ1-2; TRBD1 might be the D (6 bases). The CDR3 consists of 17 residues. The germline V gene has CDR1 LGHNA and CDR2 YNFKEQ. V lost 6 bases and J 0 bases, leaving 20 bases between the germline ends. The CDR3 DNA is TGTGCCAGCAGACTCCATGCGGACAGCCAAGCTAACTATGGCTACACCTTC. Protein product: CASRLHADSQANYGYTF.

This chain joins TRBV12-3 or TRBV12-4 and TRBJ1-3; possibly TRBD1 for D (5 bases). This CDR3 contains 11 residues. With 6 bases removed from V and 10 bases from J, the gap between germline ends came to 10 bases. CDR3 sequence reads: CASRLPGTIYF. In DNA, the CDR3 is TGTGCCAGCAGGCTTCCAGGGACCATATATTTT.

This clone is a singleton in its sample. The CDR3 DNA sequence: TGTGCCAGCAGCCAAGGACTCGGCGGTCGCTCCTATAATTCACCCCTCCACTTT. This codes for CASSQGLGGRSYNSPLHF. The V call is TRBV3-1 (or the pseudogene TRBV3-2), the J call TRBJ1-6, with D uncertain. This CDR3 has 18 residues. Trimming took 1 base from V and 0 from J, leaving 13 bases between them. The germline gives CDR1 LGHDT, CDR2 YNNKEL (reference sequence).

The chain carries TRBV29-1 and TRBJ1-1, with D possibly matching TRBD1 (6 bases). The length of the CDR3 is 13 residues. Trimming took 6 bases from V and 1 from J, leaving 12 bases between them. CDR1 and CDR2 (germline): SQVTM, ANQGSEA. The CDR3 DNA follows: TGCAGCGTCGTGAGGACAGAGAACACTGAAGCTTTCTTT. Its protein is CSVVRTENTEAFF.

CDR3 sequence reads: CASSQNRGNEKLFF. CDR3 sequence (DNA): TGTGCCAGCAGCCAAAACAGGGGTAATGAAAAACTGTTTTTT. V is TRBV14 and J is TRBJ1-4; 7 nucleotides line up with TRBD1. The CDR3 runs to 14 residues. V was clipped by 2 bases and J by 4 bases; unmatched bases: 1. CDR1 and CDR2 (germline): SGHDN, FVKESK.

The chain combines TRBV11-2 with TRBJ2-1, with 12 bases matching TRBD2. CDR1 is SGHAT and CDR2 is FQNNGV in the germline V gene. V shed 4 bases and J 9 bases; nucleotides not matched to a gene: 7. The CDR3 has 15 amino acids. The CDR3 loop is CASSSLAGGRGEQFF. The CDR3 region has the DNA TGTGCCAGCAGCTCCCTAGCGGGGGGGCGGGGTGAGCAGTTCTTC.

The chain employs TRBV6-5 and TRBJ2-7, with 7 nucleotides matching TRBD1. CDR3 size: 13 residues. The germline V gene encodes CDR1 MNHEY and CDR2 SVGAGI. V trimming: 5 bases; J trimming: 4 bases; junction bases outside the gene matches: 5. The CDR3 DNA reads TGTGCCAGCAGTAACCCAGGGGGATACGAGCAGTACGTC. It specifies CASSNPGGYEQYV.

The rearrangement joins TRBV19 to TRBJ2-6, with D unclear. This CDR3 contains 14 residues. V lost 5 bases and J lost 0, with 5 bases in between. Germline values: CDR1 LNHDA, CDR2 SQIVND (reference sequence). DNA for the CDR3: TGTGCCAGTAGTTTGAGCTCTGGGGCCAACGTCCTGACTTTC. Residues: CASSLSSGANVLTF.

The J gene is TRBJ1-4, the V gene TRBV28; 10 bases are a match to TRBD1. Trimming cost V 5 bases and J 2 bases; bases outside gene matches: 5. Per germline, CDR1 MDHEN and CDR2 SYDVKM. CDR3 length: 16 amino acids. CDR3 sequence: CASSRQGADTNEKLFF. The CDR3 region has the DNA TGTGCCAGCAGTCGACAGGGGGCGGACACTAATGAAAAACTGTTTTTT.

This clone was observed a handful of times. V and J are TRBV20-1 and TRBJ2-1; possible D gene TRBD2, 5 bases. Germline CDR1 DFQATT, CDR2 SNEGSKA (reference sequence). This CDR3 has 11 amino acids. V lost 6 bases to trimming and J lost 6 bases, with 9 bases between them. This chain's CDR3 is CSASGVNEQFF. For the CDR3, the DNA is TGCAGTGCCTCCGGGGTCAATGAGCAGTTCTTC.

The rearrangement links TRBV6-1 to TRBJ1-2; D uncertain. Germline-derived CDR1 and CDR2 are MNHNS and SASEGT. V lost 1 base and J lost 8, with 14 bases in between. CDR3 length equals 14 residues. The CDR3 loop reads CASSEGGTWRGYTF. CDR3 nucleotides: TGTGCCAGCAGTGAAGGTGGCACTTGGAGAGGCTACACCTTC.

The rearrangement links TRBV27 to TRBJ1-6; 7 bases line up with TRBD1. Germline V gene data show CDR1 as MNHEY and CDR2 as SMNVEV (reference sequence). This CDR3 spans 15 amino acids. V shed 8 bases, J shed 6 bases, and the junction held 10 bases outside the gene matches. The CDR3 protein is CASSPGTVLNSPLHF. Written as DNA, the CDR3 is TGTGCCAGCTCTCCCGGGACAGTACTTAATTCACCCCTCCACTTT.

The genes are TRBV18 and TRBJ1-1, with TRBD1 matching 7 bases. The CDR3 is 15 residues long. Looked up from germline, CDR1 is KGHSH and CDR2 is LQKENI. V lost 2 bases to trimming and J lost 0 bases; unmatched junction nucleotides: 3. The CDR3 DNA follows: TGTGCCAGCTCACCAGGACAGGTTATGAACACTGAAGCTTTCTTT. Its protein product is CASSPGQVMNTEAFF.

The rearrangement joins TRBV13 to TRBJ1-1; D not resolved. Germline CDR1 PRHDT, CDR2 FYEKMQ (reference sequence). Deletions cut 5 bases from V and 0 bases from J, with 7 bases between. This CDR3 region has 13 residues. The CDR3: CASSPPLNTEAFF. The CDR3 region has the DNA TGTGCCAGCAGCCCCCCTTTGAACACTGAAGCTTTCTTT.

The V call is TRBV28, the J call TRBJ1-6, with D possibly TRBD1 on 5 matching bases. This CDR3 spans 15 amino acids. Germline CDR1 MDHEN, CDR2 SYDVKM. Trimming pared 4 bases from V and 1 base from J, leaving 8 bases between. This chain's CDR3 is CASSWGESYNSPLHF. In nucleotides, the CDR3 is TGTGCCAGCAGTTGGGGGGAATCCTATAATTCACCCCTCCACTTT.

The genes are TRBV2 and TRBJ1-5; D is uncertain. V was shortened by 10 bases and J by 4 bases, with 17 bases between the two germline ends. CDR3 length: 14 amino acids. Germline V lookup: CDR1 SNHLY, CDR2 FYNNEI. This CDR3 is CATSGGNMNQPQHF. As DNA, the CDR3 is TGTGCCACCTCGGGAGGGAACATGAATCAGCCCCAGCATTTT.

The chain couples TRBV29-1 to TRBJ2-3; 12 positions match TRBD1. There are 15 residues in the CDR3. J lost 8 bases, V lost 4 bases, and 10 bases had no gene match. Germline values: CDR1 SQVTM, CDR2 ANQGSEA. The CDR3 region is CSVGSPGQGASTQYF. The CDR3 region has the DNA TGCAGCGTTGGTTCGCCGGGACAGGGGGCGAGTACGCAGTATTTT.